Reported below is one T cell receptor beta chain. Germline assignment: CDR1 MRHNA and CDR2 SNTAGT. V lost 0 bases to trimming and J lost 1 base, with 3 bases between them. The CDR3 is 13 amino acids. For the second PCR, which ran for about 7 to 12 cycles, a sample-barcoded 5' primer and a J-beta primer mix were used. Using its own MiXCR run on the 5' RACE reads, TCRdb lists one record per CDR3 protein. The table lists hundreds of thousands of distinct CDR3 sequences, roughly three fifths of them singletons, with roughly 24% in the top ten. The data belong to a study of blood T cells in healthy people across ages.

The rearrangement uses TRBV6-4 and TRBJ1-2; D is unclear. What was sequenced was blood. The sequence was collected from a man in his forties or fifties in good health. CDR3 residues: CASSDSSNYGYTF. CDR3 nucleotides: TGTGCCAGCAGTGACTCTAGTAACTATGGCTACACCTTC.